Reported below is one TCR beta chain. Its antigen is as yet unknown. Unique molecular identifiers were in the cDNA, with template-switch universal primer binding. TCRdb called the 5' RACE reads again in MiXCR, with one record for every CDR3 protein. The repertoire consists of 1.5 million to 2 million distinct CDR3 sequences, with about 32% occurring once and the leading ten covering approximately 0.25%. This sample is part of a study of identical twins. Study findings and constraints: Alpha sequences that were out-of-frame and twin-shared showed an excess of low generation probability. Weaker excess twin sharing was observed in beta out-of-frame sequences. Modeled out-of-frame TCR alpha sharing in monozygotic twins fell below observed levels.

Germline V CDR1 and CDR2: SGHNT, YYREEE (reference sequence). V lost 1 base to trimming and J lost 8 bases; unmatched junction nucleotides: 14. The CDR3 length is 17 residues. The sequenced sample consisted of cord blood. This TCR came from a newborn girl in good health. The V and J genes are TRBV5-4 and TRBJ2-1, with 8 positions matching TRBD2. The CDR3 protein is CASSLFISGGAYHEQFF. In DNA, the CDR3 is TGTGCCAGCAGCTTGTTTATCTCGGGGGGGGCCTATCATGAGCAGTTCTTC.